The 8 T cell receptor beta chains below come from one sample, sequenced in a study of graft-versus-host responses after intestinal transplantation. These TCRs are of unknown antigen specificity. Clones were read by immunoSEQ multiplex PCR, and TCRdb kept only the in-frame ones, dropping some. The sample carries 90,000 to 150,000 clones, around 95% recorded once. The sequences come from unstimulated CD8+ T cells sorted from spleen or lymph node cells, collected before intestinal transplant. Receptors were obtained from a human donor who received an intestinal transplant.

This rearrangement joins TRBV27 to TRBJ1-2; D not certain. The CDR3 covers 12 residues. V lost 0 bases, J lost 4 bases, and 3 bases lay in between. Germline CDR1 and CDR2: MNHEY and SMNVEV (reference sequence). The CDR3 loop is CASSLSGYGYTF. The CDR3 bases are TGTGCCAGCAGTTTATCTGGCTATGGCTACACCTTC.

Of note for this clone: Mismatch with germline at one junction end may stem from a read error. The chain carries TRBV19 and TRBJ1-4; TRBD1 matches 8 bases. The CDR3 is made up of 15 amino acids. Germline CDR1 LNHDA, CDR2 SQIVND (reference sequence). Here the CDR3 DNA reads TGTGCCAGTAGTACCCAGGGGGCAACTAATGAAAAACTGCTTTTT. Its protein product is CASSTQGATNEKLLF.

The chain has TRBV4-1 and TRBJ2-1; tentative D call: TRBD2 (5 bases). Germline loops: CDR1 MGHRA, CDR2 YSYEKL. V gave up 0 bases and J gave up 6 bases, with 12 bases separating them. The CDR3 extends over 15 amino acids. The CDR3, as DNA: TGCGCCAGCAGCCAAGAAATTCGGAGCGGCAATGAGCAGTTCTTC. Translating it yields CASSQEIRSGNEQFF.

The chain recombines TRBV7-9 with TRBJ1-2, with a weak D call TRBD1 (5 bases). V shed 3 bases and J shed 2 bases, with 10 bases lying between them. The CDR3 runs 14 residues. The germline gives CDR1 SEHNR, CDR2 FQNEAQ (reference sequence). The CDR3 DNA is TGTGCCAGCAGCTTGAATACAGGCAACTATGGCTACACCTTC. Translation gives CASSLNTGNYGYTF.

This chain connects TRBV15 to TRBJ1-6; the D gene is possibly TRBD1 (5 bases). V was cut by 1 base and J by 8 bases, with 12 bases left in between. This CDR3 contains 15 residues. Germline assignment: CDR1 LNHNV and CDR2 YYDKDF (reference sequence). CDR3 DNA sequence: TGTGCCACCAGCAGAGCCGGGACGGCAGATTCACCCCTCCACTTT. It translates to CATSRAGTADSPLHF.

This clone showed up just once. This chain uses TRBV2 with TRBJ2-5, with TRBD2 matching over 12 bases. CDR1 is SNHLY, CDR2 FYNNEI, per germline. The CDR3 sequence is 17 residues long. With V trimmed by 4 bases and J by 7 bases, 13 bases remained unmatched. This CDR3 reads CASSGLLRLAGDATQYF. For the CDR3, the DNA is TGTGCCAGCAGTGGGCTCCTCCGACTAGCGGGAGACGCGACCCAGTACTTC.

The gene calls are TRBV5-8 and TRBJ2-3, with D possibly TRBD1 on 6 matching bases. The V gene's germline CDR1 is SGHTS and CDR2 YDEGEE. CDR3 size: 14 residues. Trimming pared 1 base from V and 6 bases from J, leaving 12 bases between. The CDR3 sequence: CASSLRQGPDTQYF. The CDR3 DNA reads as TGTGCCAGCAGCTTGAGGCAGGGGCCCGATACGCAGTATTTT.

This clone was counted once. CDR3 nucleotides: TGTGCCAGCAGCGCCAACGACCCAAGGGTTGGGCAGTTCTTC. Its translation is CASSANDPRVGQFF. The J gene is TRBJ2-1, the V gene TRBV7-8, with D hard to call. V dropped 5 bases and J dropped 12 bases, with 20 bases sitting between them. The germline V gene has CDR1 SGHVS and CDR2 FQNEAQ. This CDR3 region has 14 residues.